This TCR beta chain was observed in a study of T cell responses to AZD1222 COVID-19 vaccine. Germline CDR1 reads KGHSH; CDR2 reads LQKENI. The CDR3 is 14 residues long. V was cut by 3 bases and J by 4 bases, with 13 bases left in between. This table comes from immunoSEQ multiplex PCR, and its TCRdb copy is limited to in-frame clones, with some not included. The table shows 80,000 or so clones, with 70% to 90% occurring only once. This clone was recorded a few times. The specimen comprised peripheral blood, sampled 28 days after the second AZD1222 dose. The chain carries TRBV18 and TRBJ2-7; D is unresolved. This clonotype was sampled from an adult who received the AZD1222 COVID-19 vaccine. CDR3: CASSPSGFDYEQYF. The CDR3 nucleotides are TGTGCCAGCTCACCTTCAGGTTTTGATTACGAGCAGTACTTC.